A selection of T cell receptor beta chains follows, all from one sample in a study of shared clonotypes between healthy human individuals. Sequencing used immunoSEQ multiplex PCR; TCRdb keeps in-frame clones, though not all of them. The table records some 2,000,000 clones, approximately 94% of them present only once. Sequences were obtained from naive CD4+ T cells sorted from blood. The receptors stem from a man aged 18 to 29 in good health. The CDR3 runs from the conserved cysteine through the conserved F or W. Fields, in order: J gene, clone size, V gene, D gene, CDR3 protein, CDR3 DNA. A D gene is named only where the DNA matches it firmly. Clone size is not always given. Where it is, it says once, few, many or a class for expanded clones.

>TRBJ2-2|once|TRBV19|NA
CASSWTVDTGELFF
TGTGCCAGTAGTTGGACGGTGGACACCGGGGAGCTGTTTTTT
>TRBJ1-5|NA|TRBV10-3|NA
CAISDITGSNQPQHF
TGTGCCATCAGTGACATCACAGGAAGCAATCAGCCCCAGCATTTT
>TRBJ2-7|few|TRBV6-1|NA
CASSDWHEQYF
TGTGCCAGCAGTGATTGGCACGAGCAGTACTTC
>TRBJ2-7|NA|TRBV7-2|TRBD1
CASSYTGASSYEQYF
TGTGCCAGCAGTTATACAGGGGCGAGCTCCTACGAGCAGTACTTC
>TRBJ1-5|NA|TRBV19|TRBD1
CASSTDRGNQPQHF
TGTGCCAGTAGTACGGACAGGGGGAATCAGCCCCAGCATTTT
>TRBJ2-7|NA|TRBV6-6|NA
CASSKTGILGVGEQYF
TGTGCCAGCAGTAAAACGGGCATCTTAGGGGTTGGCGAGCAGTACTTC
>TRBJ2-3|NA|TRBV10-1|TRBD2
CASSDRLADTQYF
TGCGCCAGCAGTGACCGACTAGCGGATACGCAGTATTTT
>TRBJ1-2|NA|TRBV7-6|NA
CASSLDSWADYGYTF
TGTGCCAGCAGCTTAGACTCATGGGCAGACTATGGCTACACCTTC
>TRBJ1-1|NA|TRBV6-5|NA
CASSYFTNTEAFF
TGTGCCAGCAGTTACTTCACTAACACTGAAGCTTTCTTT
>TRBJ2-3|NA|TRBV2|NA
CASSEISKDTQYF
TGTGCCAGCAGTGAAATAAGCAAAGATACGCAGTATTTT
>TRBJ1-1|NA|TRBV6-1|NA
CASSVDLGAEAFF
TGTGCCAGCAGTGTGGACTTGGGTGCTGAAGCTTTCTTT
>TRBJ1-2|NA|TRBV23-1|NA
CASSQSGRGEGESYTF
TGCGCCAGCAGTCAATCGGGCCGAGGGGAAGGAGAAAGCTACACCTTC
>TRBJ1-1|NA|TRBV11-2|NA
CASSEQGGTEAFF
TGTGCCAGCAGCGAACAGGGAGGCACTGAAGCTTTCTTT
>TRBJ1-3|NA|TRBV9|NA
CASSVAQKAYSGNTIYF
TGTGCCAGCAGCGTAGCTCAGAAGGCGTACTCTGGAAACACCATATATTTT
>TRBJ1-2|NA|TRBV5-8|NA
CASTLTGDYYGYTF
TGTGCCAGCACCTTAACAGGAGATTACTATGGCTACACCTTC
>TRBJ2-1|NA|TRBV2|NA
CASSDPGVAGTYNEQFF
TGTGCCAGCAGTGACCCAGGGGTAGCGGGCACCTACAATGAGCAGTTCTTC
>TRBJ2-7|once|TRBV6-5|NA
CASSPWSAYEQYF
TGTGCCAGCTCTCCCTGGTCGGCCTACGAGCAGTACTTC
>TRBJ1-6|few|TRBV30|TRBD1
CACDRAGNSPLHF
TGTGCCTGCGACAGGGCAGGAAATTCACCCCTCCACTTT
>TRBJ2-7|once|TRBV2|NA
CASSEPGQGHSYEQYF
TGTGCCAGCAGTGAGCCCGGCCAGGGCCACTCCTACGAGCAGTACTTC
>TRBJ1-6|NA|TRBV9|NA
CASSSPRAQGHSPLHF
TGTGCCAGCAGCTCCCCTAGGGCCCAGGGGCATTCACCCCTCCACTTT
>TRBJ1-2|NA|TRBV2|TRBD1
CASGQGAGGYTF
TGTGCCAGCGGACAGGGGGCCGGTGGCTACACCTTC
>TRBJ2-1|NA|TRBV6-5|TRBD2
CASRLREREGYEQFF
TGTGCCAGCAGACTTCGGGAGCGGGAGGGGTATGAGCAGTTCTTC
>TRBJ2-2|NA|TRBV6-1|NA
CASIQTVRGVGELFF
TGTGCCAGTATACAGACAGTACGGGGAGTCGGGGAGCTGTTTTTT
>TRBJ1-4|NA|TRBV6-6|TRBD1
CASSFQGGTVNEKLFF
TGTGCCAGCAGTTTCCAGGGGGGAACTGTTAATGAAAAACTGTTTTTT
>TRBJ1-1|NA|TRBV2|NA
CASRRQNTEAFF
TGTGCCAGCAGGAGACAGAACACTGAAGCTTTCTTT
>TRBJ2-1|NA|TRBV2|NA
CASSLYLDTPEQFF
TGTGCCAGCAGTCTTTACCTGGACACGCCCGAGCAGTTCTTC
>TRBJ2-1|NA|TRBV5-6|TRBD1
CASSPIGTGDNEQFF
TGTGCCAGCAGCCCAATCGGGACAGGGGACAATGAGCAGTTCTTC
>TRBJ2-5|NA|TRBV30|NA
CAWSSLAVLPQETQYF
TGTGCCTGGAGCTCTTTAGCGGTCCTGCCCCAAGAGACCCAGTACTTC
>TRBJ2-7|NA|TRBV28|NA
CASSRVRLPYEQYF
TGTGCCAGCAGCCGGGTACGGCTACCCTACGAGCAGTACTTC
>TRBJ1-1|NA|TRBV27|NA
CASSWARVQAFF
TGTGCCAGCAGTTGGGCCAGGGTACAAGCTTTCTTT
>TRBJ1-6|few|TRBV6-1|NA
CASRPRPLDSPLHF
TGTGCCAGCAGACCCCGCCCGTTGGATTCACCCCTCCACTTT
>TRBJ1-4|once|TRBV30|NA
CAWRDSRWEPNEKLFF
TGTGCCTGGAGGGACAGTCGTTGGGAACCTAATGAAAAACTGTTTTTT
>TRBJ2-7|NA|TRBV15|NA
CAARPRGDTSYEQYF
TGTGCCGCCCGGCCCCGGGGGGACACCTCCTACGAGCAGTACTTC
>TRBJ2-6|NA|TRBV5-1|NA
CASSGGQTGANVLTF
TGCGCCAGCAGCGGCGGACAAACTGGGGCCAACGTCCTGACTTTC
>TRBJ2-7|NA|TRBV12-5|NA
CASGLVPAISDSDGHEQYF
TGTGCTAGTGGTTTGGTACCCGCCATATCAGACTCCGACGGTCACGAGCAGTACTTC
>TRBJ2-2|NA|TRBV4-1|TRBD2
CASSQRYTAGGREYRTGELFF
TGCGCCAGCAGCCAAAGGTACACCGCAGGAGGGCGGGAGTATCGCACCGGGGAGCTGTTTTTT
>TRBJ2-3|NA|TRBV5-5|NA
CASSPTLQGSGTDTQYF
TGTGCCAGCAGCCCGACCCTACAGGGAAGTGGCACAGATACGCAGTATTTT
>TRBJ1-2|NA|TRBV27|TRBD1
CASSLKGQGLNYGYTF
TGTGCCAGCAGTTTAAAGGGACAGGGATTGAACTATGGCTACACCTTC